This T cell receptor (beta chain) stems from a study of CD8+ T cells in alopecia areata. Study summary: Treated patients' severity was scored by percentage of affected scalp area.

Once RNA had been extracted, it was reverse transcribed into cDNA to act as the sequencing template. Assay: immunoSEQ multiplex PCR; the TCRdb copy retains only in-frame clones and omits some. The sample yields around 300,000 clones, 50% to 75% seen once. The treatment here: oral pan-JAK inhibitor, 5-10 mg twice daily. Whole-study findings and limits: Normal skin contains resident alphabeta T cells, and these are also sequenced in scalp samples.

This clone has a handful of counts. Its antigen is still unknown. V lost 7 bases, J lost 4 bases, and 8 bases stayed unmatched. This CDR3 region has 15 residues. Germline lookup yields CDR1 LGHNT and CDR2 FRNRAP. The specimen was CD4+ T cells sorted from blood, collected at approximately week 51, from a patient treated with tofacitinib. The receptor's source is a human donor with alopecia areata. This chain uses TRBV12-5 with TRBJ2-2; 8 nucleotides align to TRBD2. CDR3 loop: CASEKRGPGTGELFF. The DNA for the CDR3 is TGTGCTAGTGAGAAGCGGGGGCCGGGCACCGGGGAGCTGTTTTTT.